This T cell receptor (beta chain) was identified in a study of blood T cell repertoires in COVID-19. Whole-study context: PBMCs, B-cell-depleted T cells, or T cells were the source of the cDNA or gDNA that made up the material.

Per the authors' pipeline: Estimation of nucleated cell counts relied on the amplification of reference gene primers. Produced via immunoSEQ multiplex PCR; TCRdb's table is partial and in-frame only. D and trimming come from the DNA, and the V and J calls and clone size come from that table. The sample carries about 150,000 clones, around 88% recorded once. CDR1 and CDR2 from the germline V gene are MNHNY and SVGAGI (reference sequence). Unmatched junction bases numbered 4, after V lost 7 bases and J lost 2 bases. The CDR3 length is 15 residues. The sequencing sample was made of peripheral blood. The chain carries TRBV6-6 and TRBJ2-6; 8 nucleotides align to TRBD1. The TCR was taken from a human donor in a cohort sampled during active COVID-19. Here the CDR3 reads CASTDRVAGANVLTF. The DNA of the CDR3 is TGTGCCAGCACGGACAGGGTGGCTGGGGCCAACGTCCTGACTTTC.